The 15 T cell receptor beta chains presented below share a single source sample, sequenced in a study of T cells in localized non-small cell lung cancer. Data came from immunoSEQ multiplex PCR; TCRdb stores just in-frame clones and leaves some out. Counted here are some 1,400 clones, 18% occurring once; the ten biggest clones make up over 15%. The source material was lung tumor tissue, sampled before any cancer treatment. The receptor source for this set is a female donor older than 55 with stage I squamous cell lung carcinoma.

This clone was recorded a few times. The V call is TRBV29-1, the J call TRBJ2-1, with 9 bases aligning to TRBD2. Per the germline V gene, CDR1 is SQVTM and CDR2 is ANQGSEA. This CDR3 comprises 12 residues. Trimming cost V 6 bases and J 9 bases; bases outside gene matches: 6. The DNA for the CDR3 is TGCAGCGTCGGTGGCGGGGGGGCTGAGCAGTTCTTC. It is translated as CSVGGGGAEQFF.

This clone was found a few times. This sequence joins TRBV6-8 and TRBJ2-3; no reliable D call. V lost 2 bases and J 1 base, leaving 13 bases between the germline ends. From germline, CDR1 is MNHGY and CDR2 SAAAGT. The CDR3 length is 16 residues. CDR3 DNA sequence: TGTGCCAGCAGTTACGATACTAAGACTGGCACAGATACGCAGTATTTT. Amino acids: CASSYDTKTGTDTQYF.

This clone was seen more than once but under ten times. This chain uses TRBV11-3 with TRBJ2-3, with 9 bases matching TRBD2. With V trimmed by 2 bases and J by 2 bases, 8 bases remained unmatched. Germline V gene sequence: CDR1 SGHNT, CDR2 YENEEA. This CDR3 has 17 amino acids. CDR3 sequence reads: CASSLRGWTSDTDTQYF. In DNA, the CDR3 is TGTGCCAGCAGCTTAAGAGGGTGGACTAGCGACACAGATACGCAGTATTTT.

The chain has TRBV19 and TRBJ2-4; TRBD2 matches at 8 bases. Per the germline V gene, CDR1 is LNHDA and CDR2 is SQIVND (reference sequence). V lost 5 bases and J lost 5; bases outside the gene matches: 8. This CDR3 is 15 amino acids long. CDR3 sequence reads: CASSAGTSFQNIQYF. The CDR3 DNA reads TGTGCCAGTAGTGCCGGGACTAGTTTCCAAAACATTCAGTACTTC.

CDR3 bases: TGTGCCAGCAGCTTGGATGCGGGTTCCTACGAGCAGTACTTC. The encoded protein is CASSLDAGSYEQYF. The chain carries TRBV11-3 and TRBJ2-7; D is perhaps TRBD2 (5 bases). The CDR3 runs to 14 residues. CDR1 and CDR2 (germline): SGHNT, YENEEA. The ends were cut back, 3 bases at V and 1 base at J, with 10 bases in the middle.

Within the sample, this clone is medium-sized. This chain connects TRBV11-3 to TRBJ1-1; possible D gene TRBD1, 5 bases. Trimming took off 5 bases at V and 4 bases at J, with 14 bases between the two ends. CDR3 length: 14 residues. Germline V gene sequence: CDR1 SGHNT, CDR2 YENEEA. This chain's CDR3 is CASSPSGRSTEAFF. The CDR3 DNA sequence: TGTGCCAGCAGCCCTTCGGGGCGAAGCACTGAAGCTTTCTTT.

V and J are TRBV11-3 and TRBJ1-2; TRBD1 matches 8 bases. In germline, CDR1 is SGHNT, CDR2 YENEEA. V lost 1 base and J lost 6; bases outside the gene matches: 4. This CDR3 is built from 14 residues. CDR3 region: CASSLGAGGDGYTF. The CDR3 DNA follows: TGTGCCAGCAGCTTAGGGGCAGGGGGCGATGGCTACACCTTC.

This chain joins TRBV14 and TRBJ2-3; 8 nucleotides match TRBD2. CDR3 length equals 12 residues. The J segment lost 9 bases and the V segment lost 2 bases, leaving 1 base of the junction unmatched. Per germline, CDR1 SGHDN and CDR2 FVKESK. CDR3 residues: CASSQRLATQYF. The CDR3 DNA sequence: TGTGCCAGCAGCCAAAGACTAGCGACGCAGTATTTT.

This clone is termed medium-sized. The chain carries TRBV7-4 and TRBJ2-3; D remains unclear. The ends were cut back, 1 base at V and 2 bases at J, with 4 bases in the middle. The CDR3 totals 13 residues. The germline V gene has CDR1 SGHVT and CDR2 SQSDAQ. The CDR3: CASSLELTDTQYF. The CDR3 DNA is TGTGCCAGCAGCTTAGAGCTCACAGATACGCAGTATTTT.

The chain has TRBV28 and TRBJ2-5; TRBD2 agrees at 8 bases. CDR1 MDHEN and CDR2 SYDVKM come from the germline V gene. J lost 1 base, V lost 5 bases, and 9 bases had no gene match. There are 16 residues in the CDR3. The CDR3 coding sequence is TGTGCCAGCAGTGGGGGCACGGGAGGGTCCCAAGAGACCCAGTACTTC. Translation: CASSGGTGGSQETQYF.

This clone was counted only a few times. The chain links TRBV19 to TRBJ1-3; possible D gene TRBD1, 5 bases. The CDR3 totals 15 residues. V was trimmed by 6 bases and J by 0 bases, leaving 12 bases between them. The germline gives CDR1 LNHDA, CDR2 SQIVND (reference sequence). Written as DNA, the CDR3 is TGTGCCAGTAGCCCCGCAGGGAACTCTGGAAACACCATATATTTT. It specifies CASSPAGNSGNTIYF. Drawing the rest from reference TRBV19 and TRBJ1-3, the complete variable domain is DGGITQSPKYLFRKEGQNVTLSCEQNLNHDAMYWYRQDPGQGLRLIYYSQIVNDFQKGDIAEGYSVSREKKESFPLTVTSAQKNPTAFYLCASSPAGNSGNTIYFGEGSWLTVV.

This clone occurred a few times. The CDR3 is CASSISPGANQPQHF. The CDR3 region has the DNA TGTGCCAGTAGTATATCACCGGGGGCTAATCAGCCCCAGCATTTT. V and J are TRBV19 and TRBJ1-5; tentatively, D is TRBD1 (6 bases). There are 15 residues in the CDR3. V lost 2 bases and J 4 bases, leaving 12 bases between the germline ends. Germline CDR1 reads LNHDA; CDR2 reads SQIVND (reference sequence). The full variable domain, with the rest looked up from reference TRBV19 and TRBJ1-5, is DGGITQSPKYLFRKEGQNVTLSCEQNLNHDAMYWYRQDPGQGLRLIYYSQIVNDFQKGDIAEGYSVSREKKESFPLTVTSAQKNPTAFYLCASSISPGANQPQHFGDGTRLSIL.

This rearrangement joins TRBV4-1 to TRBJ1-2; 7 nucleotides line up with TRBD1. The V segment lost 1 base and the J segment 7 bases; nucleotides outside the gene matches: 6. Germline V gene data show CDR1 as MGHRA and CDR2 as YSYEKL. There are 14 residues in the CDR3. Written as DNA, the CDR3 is TGCGCCAGCAGCCAAGTAGCAGGGGGGTTTGGCTACACCTTC. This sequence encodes CASSQVAGGFGYTF.

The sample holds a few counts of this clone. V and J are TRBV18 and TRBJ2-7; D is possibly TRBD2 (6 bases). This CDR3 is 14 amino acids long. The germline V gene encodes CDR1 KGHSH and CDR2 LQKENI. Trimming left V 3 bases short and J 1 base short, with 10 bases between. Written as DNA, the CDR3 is TGTGCCAGCTCACCGGGGACTGGTTCCTACGAGCAGTACTTC. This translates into CASSPGTGSYEQYF.

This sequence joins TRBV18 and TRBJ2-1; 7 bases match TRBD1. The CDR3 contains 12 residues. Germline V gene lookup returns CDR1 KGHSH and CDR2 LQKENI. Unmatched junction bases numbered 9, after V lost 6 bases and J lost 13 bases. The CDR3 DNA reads TGTGCCAGCTCCCACGACAGGGATAGTCAGTTCTTC. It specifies CASSHDRDSQFF.